This TCR beta chain was observed in a study of cytomegalovirus exposure and HLA in healthy donors. Study at large: About 200 million T cells yielded around 120 million unique TCR beta sequences in earlier analysis.

This CDR3 is built from 16 residues. Unmatched junction bases numbered 8, after V lost 4 bases and J lost 0 bases. The germline gives CDR1 MGHDK, CDR2 SYGVNS. To note about this clone: What it binds is not known.

Use of 60 Vbeta and 13 Jbeta primers characterized the PCR. Here immunoSEQ multiplex PCR was the method, and the copy in TCRdb shows in-frame clones only, minus some. Among 90,000 to 110,000 clones listed, about 70% were seen once. Overall study findings and caveats: Most TCR beta V segments were productive about 87% or about 30% of the time in an earlier analysis. Highly shared variants forming one cluster were likely a sequencing artifact.

Material for sequencing was PBMCs. This receptor was taken from a man aged 25-45 years in good health and CMV-seronegative. This chain connects TRBV25-1 to TRBJ1-1, with 7 positions matching TRBD1. This chain's CDR3 is CASSGGQDPLNTEAFF. In DNA, the CDR3 is TGTGCCAGCAGTGGTGGACAGGACCCCTTGAACACTGAAGCTTTCTTT.